This TCR beta chain was recorded in a study of radiotherapy plus CTLA-4 blockade in lung cancer. Points from the study as a whole: Increased serum interferon-beta after radiation also reportedly predicted response strongly. Blood-borne expansion of tumor-derived TCR clones followed radiotherapy plus ipilimumab.

The J segment lost 6 bases and the V segment lost 2 bases, leaving 4 bases of the junction unmatched. The CDR3 spans 14 residues. The germline V gene encodes CDR1 SGHRS and CDR2 YFSETQ. Comments on this clone: Its antigen remains unknown.

The method was immunoSEQ multiplex PCR; TCRdb's version includes in-frame clones alone and lacks a portion of them. This sample has about 51,000 clones, with 70% to 80% found just once. CTLA-4 blockade using ipilimumab, together with focal radiation, was received by patients with chemo-refractory metastatic non-small-cell lung cancer. The material was peripheral blood, obtained from a patient treated with radiotherapy plus ipilimumab. The sequence was obtained from a human donor with non-small cell lung cancer who had a complete response to radiotherapy plus ipilimumab. V and J are TRBV5-1 and TRBJ1-5; 8 bases match TRBD1. The chain's CDR3 is CASSFGQGGQPQHF. In nucleotides, the CDR3 is TGCGCCAGCAGCTTCGGACAGGGTGGTCAGCCCCAGCATTTT. The variable domain in full, completed from reference TRBV5-1 and TRBJ1-5, reads KAGVTQTPRYLIKTRGQQVTLSCSPISGHRSVSWYQQTPGQGLQFLFEYFSETQRNKGNFPGRFSGRQFSNSRSEMNVSTLELGDSALYLCASSFGQGGQPQHFGDGTRLSIL.